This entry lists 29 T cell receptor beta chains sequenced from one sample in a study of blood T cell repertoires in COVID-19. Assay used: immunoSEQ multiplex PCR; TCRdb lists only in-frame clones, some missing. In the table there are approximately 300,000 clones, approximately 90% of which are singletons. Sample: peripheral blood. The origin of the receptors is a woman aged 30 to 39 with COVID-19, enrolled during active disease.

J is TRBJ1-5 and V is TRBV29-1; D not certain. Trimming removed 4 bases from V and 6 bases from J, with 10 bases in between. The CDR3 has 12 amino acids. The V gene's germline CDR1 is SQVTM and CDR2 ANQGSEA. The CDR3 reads CSVAREGQPQHF. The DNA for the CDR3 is TGCAGCGTTGCCCGGGAGGGTCAGCCCCAGCATTTT.

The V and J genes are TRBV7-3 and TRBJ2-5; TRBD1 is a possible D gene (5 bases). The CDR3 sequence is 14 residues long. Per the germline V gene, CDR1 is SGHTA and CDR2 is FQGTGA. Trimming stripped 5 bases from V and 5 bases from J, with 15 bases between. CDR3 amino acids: CASSPGQGGETQYF. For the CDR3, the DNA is TGTGCCAGCAGCCCCGGGCAGGGTGGGGAGACCCAGTACTTC. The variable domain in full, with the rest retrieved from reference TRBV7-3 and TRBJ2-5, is GAGVSQTPSNKVTEKGKYVELRCDPISGHTALYWYRQSLGQGPEFLIYFQGTGAADDSGLPNDRFFAVRPEGSVSTLKIQRTERGDSAVYLCASSPGQGGETQYFGPGTRLLVL.

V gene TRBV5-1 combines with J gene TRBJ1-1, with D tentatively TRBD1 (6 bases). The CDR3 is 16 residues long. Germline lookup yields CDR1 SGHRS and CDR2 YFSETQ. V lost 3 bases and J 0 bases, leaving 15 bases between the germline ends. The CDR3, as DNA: TGCGCCAGCAGCTCTGACGCCAGGGGCCTGAACACTGAAGCTTTCTTT. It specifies CASSSDARGLNTEAFF.

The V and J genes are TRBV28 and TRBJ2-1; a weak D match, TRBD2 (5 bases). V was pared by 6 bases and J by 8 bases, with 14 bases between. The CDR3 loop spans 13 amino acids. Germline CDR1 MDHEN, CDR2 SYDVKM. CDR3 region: CASSPYGNHEQFF. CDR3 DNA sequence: TGTGCCAGCAGCCCCTACGGGAACCATGAGCAGTTCTTC. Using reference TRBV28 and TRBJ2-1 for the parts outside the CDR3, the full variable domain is DVKVTQSSRYLVKRTGEKVFLECVQDMDHENMFWYRQDPGLGLRLIYFSYDVKMKEKGDIPEGYSVSREKKERFSLILESASTNQTSMYLCASSPYGNHEQFFGPGTRLTVL.

The CDR3 DNA follows: TGTGCCAGCAGCAGCCTCCAGGGGCCCCCTAACTATGGCTACACCTTC. Protein product: CASSSLQGPPNYGYTF. The chain is built from TRBV28 and TRBJ1-2, with TRBD1 as a possible D gene (6 bases). Germline V gene lookup returns CDR1 MDHEN and CDR2 SYDVKM. This CDR3 is built from 16 residues. The V end was cut by 6 bases, the J end by 0 bases, with 17 bases between.

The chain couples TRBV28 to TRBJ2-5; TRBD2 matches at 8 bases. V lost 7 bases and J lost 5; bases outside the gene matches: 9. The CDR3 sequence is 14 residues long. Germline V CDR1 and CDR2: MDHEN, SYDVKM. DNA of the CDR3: TGTGCCAGCATTGCGGGGGGCATCTCGGAGACCCAGTACTTC. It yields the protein CASIAGGISETQYF.

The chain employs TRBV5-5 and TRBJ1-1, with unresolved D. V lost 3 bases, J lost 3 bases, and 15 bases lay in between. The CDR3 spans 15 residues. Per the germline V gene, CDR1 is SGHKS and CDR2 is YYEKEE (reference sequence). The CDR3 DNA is TGTGCCAGCAGCTCGGTTCCCAACCCCGACACTGAAGCTTTCTTT. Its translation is CASSSVPNPDTEAFF.

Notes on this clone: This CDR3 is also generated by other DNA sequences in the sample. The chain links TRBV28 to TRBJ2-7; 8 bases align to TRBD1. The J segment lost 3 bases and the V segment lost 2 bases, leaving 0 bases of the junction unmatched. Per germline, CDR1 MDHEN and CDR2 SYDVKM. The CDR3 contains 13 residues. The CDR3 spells CASSLGQGYEQYF. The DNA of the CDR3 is TGTGCCAGCAGTTTAGGACAGGGCTACGAGCAGTACTTC.

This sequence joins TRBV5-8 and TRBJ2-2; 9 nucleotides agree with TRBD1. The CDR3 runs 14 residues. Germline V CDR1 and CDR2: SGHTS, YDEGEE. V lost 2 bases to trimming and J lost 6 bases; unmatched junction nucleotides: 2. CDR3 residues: CASSLQGAAGELFF. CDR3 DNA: TGTGCCAGCAGCTTACAGGGGGCTGCCGGGGAGCTGTTTTTT.

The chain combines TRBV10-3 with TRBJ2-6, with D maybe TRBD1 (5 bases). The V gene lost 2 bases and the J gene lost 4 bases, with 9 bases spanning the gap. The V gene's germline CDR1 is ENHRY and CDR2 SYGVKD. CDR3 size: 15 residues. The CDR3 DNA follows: TGTGCCATCAGTGAGCGGCAGGGAGGGGCCAACGTCCTGACTTTC. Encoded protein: CAISERQGGANVLTF.

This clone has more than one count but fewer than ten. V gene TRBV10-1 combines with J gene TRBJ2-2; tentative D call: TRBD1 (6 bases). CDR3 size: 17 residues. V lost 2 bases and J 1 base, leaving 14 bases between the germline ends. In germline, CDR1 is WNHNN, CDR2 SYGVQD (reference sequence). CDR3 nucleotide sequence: TGCGCCAGCAGTGAGCCTCGACAGGACCTGAACACCGGGGAGCTGTTTTTT. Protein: CASSEPRQDLNTGELFF.

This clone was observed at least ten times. DNA for the CDR3: TGCGCCAGCAGCCAGGGACTAGCGGGAGATGGATCCTACGAGCAGTACTTC. Encoded protein: CASSQGLAGDGSYEQYF. The J gene is TRBJ2-7, the V gene TRBV4-1; 14 bases fit TRBD2. CDR3 length equals 17 residues. The germline CDR1 and CDR2 sequences are MGHRA and YSYEKL. V shed 3 bases, J shed 1 base, and the junction held 5 bases outside the gene matches.

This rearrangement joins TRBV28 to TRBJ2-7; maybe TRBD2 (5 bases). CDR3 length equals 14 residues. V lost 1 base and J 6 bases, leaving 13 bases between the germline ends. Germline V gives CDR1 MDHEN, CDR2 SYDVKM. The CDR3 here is CASSLSGEFPEQYF. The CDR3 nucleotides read TGTGCCAGCAGTTTATCCGGGGAGTTCCCCGAGCAGTACTTC.

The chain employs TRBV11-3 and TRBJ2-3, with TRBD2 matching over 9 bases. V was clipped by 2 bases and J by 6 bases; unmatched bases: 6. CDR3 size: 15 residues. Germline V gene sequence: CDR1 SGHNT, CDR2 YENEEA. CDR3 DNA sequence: TGTGCCAGCAGCTTAAGCTGGCGGGAGGGCGATACGCAGTATTTT. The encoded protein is CASSLSWREGDTQYF.

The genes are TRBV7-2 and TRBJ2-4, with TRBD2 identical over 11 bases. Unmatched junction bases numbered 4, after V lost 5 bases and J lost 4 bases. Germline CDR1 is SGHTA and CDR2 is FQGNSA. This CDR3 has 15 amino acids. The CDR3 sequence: CASSETSGGKNIQYF. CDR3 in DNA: TGTGCCAGCAGCGAAACTAGCGGGGGTAAAAACATTCAGTACTTC.

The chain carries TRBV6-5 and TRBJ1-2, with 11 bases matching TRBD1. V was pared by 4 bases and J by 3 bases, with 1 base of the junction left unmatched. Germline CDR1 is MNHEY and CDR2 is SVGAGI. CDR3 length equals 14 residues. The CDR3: CASSSGQGDYGYTF. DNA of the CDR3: TGTGCCAGCAGTTCGGGACAGGGGGACTATGGCTACACCTTC.

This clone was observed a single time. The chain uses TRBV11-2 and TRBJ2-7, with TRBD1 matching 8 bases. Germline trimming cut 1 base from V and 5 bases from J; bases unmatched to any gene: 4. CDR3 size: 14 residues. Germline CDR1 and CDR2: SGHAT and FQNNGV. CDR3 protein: CASSLARGLDEQYF. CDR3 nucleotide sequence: TGTGCCAGCAGCTTAGCCAGGGGGCTGGACGAGCAGTACTTC.

The CDR3 here is CASSPLAGEGYTF. CDR3 nucleotide sequence: TGTGCCAGCTCACCCCTCGCGGGGGAAGGCTACACCTTC. V usage is TRBV18 and J usage is TRBJ1-2; D perhaps matches TRBD1 (5 bases). The CDR3 is 13 residues long. V lost 3 bases and J 8 bases, leaving 13 bases between the germline ends. The germline V gene has CDR1 KGHSH and CDR2 LQKENI. The full variable domain, completed using reference TRBV18 and TRBJ1-2, is NAGVMQNPRHLVRRRGQEARLRCSPMKGHSHVYWYRQLPEEGLKFMVYLQKENIIDESGMPKERFSAEFPKEGPSILRIQQVVRGDSAAYFCASSPLAGEGYTFGSGTRLTVV.

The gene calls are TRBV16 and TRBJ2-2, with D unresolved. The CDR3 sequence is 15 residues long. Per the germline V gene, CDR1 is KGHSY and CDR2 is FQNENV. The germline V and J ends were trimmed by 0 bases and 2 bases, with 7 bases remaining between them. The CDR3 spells CASSQSYSNTGELFF. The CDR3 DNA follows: TGTGCCAGCAGCCAATCGTACTCCAACACCGGGGAGCTGTTTTTT.

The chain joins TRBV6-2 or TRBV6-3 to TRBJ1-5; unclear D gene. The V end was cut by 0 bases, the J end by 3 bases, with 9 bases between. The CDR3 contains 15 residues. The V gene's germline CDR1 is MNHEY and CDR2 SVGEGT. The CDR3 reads CASSYSTRINQPQHF. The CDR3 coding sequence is TGTGCCAGCAGTTACTCGACGCGGATCAATCAGCCCCAGCATTTT.

The CDR3 loop reads CASSVEPGQVYNEQFF. Here the CDR3 DNA reads TGTGCCAGCAGCGTGGAACCGGGACAGGTCTACAATGAGCAGTTCTTC. The genes are TRBV9 and TRBJ2-1, with 8 bases identical to TRBD1. Germline V gene data show CDR1 as SGDLS and CDR2 as YYNGEE. This CDR3 is built from 16 residues. V dropped 2 bases and J dropped 3; count of bases not matched to a gene: 7. The whole variable domain, remainder taken from reference TRBV9 and TRBJ2-1, is DSGVTQTPKHLITATGQRVTLRCSPRSGDLSVYWYQQSLDQGLQFLIQYYNGEERAKGNILERFSAQQFPDLHSELNLSSLELGDSALYFCASSVEPGQVYNEQFFGPGTRLTVL.

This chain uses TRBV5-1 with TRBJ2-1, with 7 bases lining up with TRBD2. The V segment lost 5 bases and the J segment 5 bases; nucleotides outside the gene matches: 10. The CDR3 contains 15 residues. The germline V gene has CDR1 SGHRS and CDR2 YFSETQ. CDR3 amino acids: CASSPRAGLNNEQFF. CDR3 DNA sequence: TGCGCCAGCAGTCCCCGAGCGGGACTAAACAATGAGCAGTTCTTC.

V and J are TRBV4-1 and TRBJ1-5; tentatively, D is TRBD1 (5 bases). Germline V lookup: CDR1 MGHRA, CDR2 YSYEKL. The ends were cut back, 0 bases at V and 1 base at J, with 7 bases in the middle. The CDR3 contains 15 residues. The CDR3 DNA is TGCGCCAGCAGCCAAGATCAGGGCAGCAATCAGCCCCAGCATTTT. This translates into CASSQDQGSNQPQHF.

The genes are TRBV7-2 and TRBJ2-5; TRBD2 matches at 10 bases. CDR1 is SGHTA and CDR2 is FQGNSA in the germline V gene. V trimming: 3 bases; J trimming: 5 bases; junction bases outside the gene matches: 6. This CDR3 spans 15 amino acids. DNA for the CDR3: TGTGCCAGCAGCTTTACTAGCGGGGTCAGCGAGACCCAGTACTTC. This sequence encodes CASSFTSGVSETQYF.

The CDR3 DNA follows: TGCGCCAGCAGCTCGGAGAAGGGACAATGGGCCGGGGAGCTGTTTTTT. Protein product: CASSSEKGQWAGELFF. V and J are TRBV5-1 and TRBJ2-2, with a possible D match to TRBD1 (6 bases). The CDR3 has 16 residues. Trimming removed 3 bases at V and 6 bases at J, with 18 bases between. Germline assignment: CDR1 SGHRS and CDR2 YFSETQ. The full variable domain, its missing parts supplied by reference TRBV5-1 and TRBJ2-2, is KAGVTQTPRYLIKTRGQQVTLSCSPISGHRSVSWYQQTPGQGLQFLFEYFSETQRNKGNFPGRFSGRQFSNSRSEMNVSTLELGDSALYLCASSSEKGQWAGELFFGEGSRLTVL.

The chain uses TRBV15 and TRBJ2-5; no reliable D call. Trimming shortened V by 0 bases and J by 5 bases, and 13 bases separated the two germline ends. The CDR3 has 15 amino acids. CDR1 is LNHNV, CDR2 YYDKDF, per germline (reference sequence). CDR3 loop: CATSRDGPVRETQYF. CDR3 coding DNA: TGTGCCACCAGCAGAGATGGGCCCGTTCGGGAGACCCAGTACTTC.

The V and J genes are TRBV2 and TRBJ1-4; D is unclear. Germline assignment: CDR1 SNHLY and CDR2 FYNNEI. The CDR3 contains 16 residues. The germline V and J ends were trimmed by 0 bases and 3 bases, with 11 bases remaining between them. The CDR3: CASSEAPWRANEKLFF. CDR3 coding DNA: TGTGCCAGCAGTGAAGCGCCCTGGCGGGCTAATGAAAAACTGTTTTTT. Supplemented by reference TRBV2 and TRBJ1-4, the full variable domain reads EPEVTQTPSHQVTQMGQEVILRCVPISNHLYFYWYRQILGQKVEFLVSFYNNEISEKSEIFDDQFSVERPDGSNFTLKIRSTKLEDSAMYFCASSEAPWRANEKLFFGSGTQLSVL.

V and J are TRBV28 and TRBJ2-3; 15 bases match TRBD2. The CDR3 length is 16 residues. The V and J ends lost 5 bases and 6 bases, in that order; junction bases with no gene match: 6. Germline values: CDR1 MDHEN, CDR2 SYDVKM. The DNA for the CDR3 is TGTGCCAGCAGTCCTCCCGGGACTAGCGGGAGGGATACGCAGTATTTT. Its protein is CASSPPGTSGRDTQYF.

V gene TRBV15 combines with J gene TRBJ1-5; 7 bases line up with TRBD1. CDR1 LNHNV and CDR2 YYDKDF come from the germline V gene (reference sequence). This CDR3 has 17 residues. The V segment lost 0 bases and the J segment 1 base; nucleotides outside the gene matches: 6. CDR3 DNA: TGTGCCACCAGCAGAGAAAAGGGGGCAGAAAGCAATCAGCCCCAGCATTTT. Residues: CATSREKGAESNQPQHF.